Sequencing of this T cell receptor (beta chain) was carried out in a study of OX40 agonist ivuxolimab in advanced cancers. Study details: Ivuxolimab was administered intravenously to patients at 0.01 to 10 mg/kg every 2 weeks. Overall study results and limits: Compared with others, partial responders at 0.1-3.0 mg/kg displayed clonal expansion among the lowest.

CDR1 is MGHRA, CDR2 YSYEKL, per germline. The length of the CDR3 is 15 residues. The V gene lost 0 bases and the J gene lost 0 bases, with 8 bases spanning the gap. TCRdb keeps only in-frame clones here, not all; method: immunoSEQ multiplex PCR. The sample contains approximately 12,000 clones, 65% to 75% of which appear only once. Concerning this clone: Antigen unknown.

This TCR was sampled from an adult with an advanced solid tumor such as melanoma, head and neck, liver or kidney cancer. The J gene is TRBJ1-1, the V gene TRBV4-1, with a tentative D call TRBD1 (5 bases). Sequencing used CD4+ or CD8+ T cells sorted from blood, obtained in a trial of the OX40 agonist ivuxolimab. The CDR3 sequence: CASSQDQGLNTEAFF. The CDR3 bases are TGCGCCAGCAGCCAAGATCAGGGACTGAACACTGAAGCTTTCTTT.